This TCR beta chain came from a study of blood T cell repertoires in COVID-19. About the study: Material from acute and convalescent COVID-19 was sourced from the United States, Italy and Spain.

In the study's own analysis: By means of reference gene primer amplification, nucleated cell counts were estimated. TCRdb's copy holds only in-frame clones and misses some; the assay was immunoSEQ multiplex PCR. The V and J calls and the clone size are those of that table, but D and trimming were determined from the DNA. The repertoire holds about 6,300 clones, around nine tenths seen once, with approximately 7% in the top ten. Concerning this clone: This sample includes further DNA sequences coding for the same CDR3.

Per the germline V gene, CDR1 is SQVTM and CDR2 is ANQGSEA. This CDR3 region has 13 residues. Trimming removed 3 bases from V and 3 bases from J, with 10 bases in between. Source material: peripheral blood. The clonotype comes from a human donor in a cohort sampled during active COVID-19. V is TRBV29-1 and J is TRBJ2-3; perhaps TRBD1 as D (5 bases). The CDR3 sequence is CSVEKGRTDTQYF. CDR3 nucleotide sequence: TGCAGCGTTGAGAAGGGGCGGACAGATACGCAGTATTTT.